The 26 T cell receptor beta chains given below trace back to one sample, sequenced in a study of CD8 T cells in Susac syndrome. After extraction with the RNeasy kit, roughly 0.45 to 1 ug of the RNA was reverse transcribed using random hexamers. TCRdb used MiXCR to reprocess the immunoSEQ multiplex PCR reads, holding one entry per CDR3 protein. Seen here are tens of thousands of distinct CDR3 sequences, 94% observed once, and the top ten hold about 0.99%. The sequenced sample consisted of CD8+ T cells from PBMCs. All receptors derive from a human donor with Susac syndrome.

The V gene is TRBV27, the J gene TRBJ2-7; 7 bases line up with TRBD2. Unmatched junction bases numbered 11, after V lost 2 bases and J lost 4 bases. Germline V lookup: CDR1 MNHEY, CDR2 SMNVEV (reference sequence). The CDR3 has 16 residues. CDR3 residues: CASSLQSAGESYEQYF. The CDR3 DNA reads TGTGCCAGCAGTTTACAGTCCGCGGGGGAGTCATACGAGCAGTACTTC.

J is TRBJ2-5 and V is TRBV7-2; a possible D gene is TRBD2 (6 bases). V was pared by 5 bases and J by 1 base, with 20 bases between. The CDR3 has 17 amino acids. Germline V gives CDR1 SGHTA, CDR2 FQGNSA. This CDR3 reads CASSTMVGAGRQETQYF. The CDR3 region has the DNA TGTGCCAGCAGCACCATGGTTGGAGCGGGTCGCCAAGAGACCCAGTACTTC.

The V gene is TRBV4-3, the J gene TRBJ2-3, with D possibly being TRBD2 (5 bases). The germline V and J ends were trimmed by 0 bases and 0 bases, with 13 bases remaining between them. From germline, CDR1 is LGHNA and CDR2 YSLEER. The CDR3 sequence is 17 residues long. The DNA for the CDR3 is TGCGCCAGCAGCCAAGATCCTCGAGGCGGGAGCACAGATACGCAGTATTTT. Translating gives CASSQDPRGGSTDTQYF.

This clonotype was seen only once. The chain recombines TRBV15 with TRBJ1-6; D is perhaps TRBD1 (5 bases). CDR1 is LNHNV and CDR2 is YYDKDF in the germline V gene (reference sequence). The CDR3 covers 17 residues. V lost 4 bases and J 10 bases, leaving 23 bases between the germline ends. The CDR3: CATSITGGSGFGSPLHF. CDR3 nucleotides: TGTGCCACCAGCATCACCGGGGGGTCAGGGTTTGGATCACCCCTCCACTTT.

The rearrangement links TRBV4-3 to TRBJ1-1, with no clear D. The CDR3 consists of 15 residues. Germline V gene lookup returns CDR1 LGHNA and CDR2 YSLEER. Trimming pared 0 bases from V and 3 bases from J, leaving 11 bases between. The CDR3 region is CASSQDWVADTEAFF. Here the CDR3 DNA reads TGCGCCAGCAGCCAAGATTGGGTTGCGGACACTGAAGCTTTCTTT.

This clonotype has a handful of counts. The V gene is TRBV29-1, the J gene TRBJ2-7, with TRBD1 identical over 7 bases. Germline trimming cut 2 bases from V and 2 bases from J; bases unmatched to any gene: 6. The CDR3 loop spans 14 amino acids. Germline V gene data show CDR1 as SQVTM and CDR2 as ANQGSEA. This CDR3 is CSVETDRSTYEQYF. The CDR3 bases are TGCAGCGTTGAAACGGACAGGTCAACCTACGAGCAGTACTTC.

This chain links TRBV7-2 with TRBJ2-3; the match to TRBD2 covers 7 bases. In germline, CDR1 is SGHTA, CDR2 FQGNSA. With V trimmed by 5 bases and J by 5 bases, 7 bases remained unmatched. This CDR3 has 14 residues. CDR3 DNA sequence: TGTGCCAGCAGCAGCGGGGTACCTGGAGATACGCAGTATTTT. Translated, it gives CASSSGVPGDTQYF.

The V gene is TRBV20-1, the J gene TRBJ1-2; D possibly corresponds to TRBD1 (6 bases). CDR3 length equals 13 residues. Germline CDR1 and CDR2: DFQATT and SNEGSKA (reference sequence). In DNA form, the CDR3 reads TGCAGAATGGGACACCAAGCTAACTATGGCTACACCTTC. This sequence encodes CRMGHQANYGYTF.

The chain links TRBV28 to TRBJ2-5, with TRBD1 matching over 9 bases. Germline CDR1 MDHEN, CDR2 SYDVKM. The CDR3 is made up of 17 amino acids. V lost 7 bases, J lost 5 bases, and 17 bases stayed unmatched. The CDR3 sequence is CASILDPGTGYEETQYF. CDR3 nucleotides: TGTGCCAGCATACTTGACCCCGGGACAGGGTACGAGGAGACCCAGTACTTC. Looking up the rest from reference TRBV28 and TRBJ2-5 gives the full variable domain: DVKVTQSSRYLVKRTGEKVFLECVQDMDHENMFWYRQDPGLGLRLIYFSYDVKMKEKGDIPEGYSVSREKKERFSLILESASTNQTSMYLCASILDPGTGYEETQYFGPGTRLLVL.

The chain recombines TRBV9 with TRBJ2-1; 7 bases agree with TRBD2. Germline CDR1 reads SGDLS; CDR2 reads YYNGEE. The CDR3 is 18 amino acids. J gave up 7 bases and V 4 bases, and 20 bases lay outside the gene matches. The CDR3 sequence: CASSSARGFGGTENEQFF. The CDR3, as DNA: TGTGCCAGCAGCTCCGCTAGAGGGTTCGGGGGGACGGAGAATGAGCAGTTCTTC.

This chain joins TRBV5-4 and TRBJ2-3; no clear D. V lost 10 bases to trimming and J lost 0 bases, with 12 bases between them. This CDR3 is 13 amino acids long. Germline loops: CDR1 SGHNT, CDR2 YYREEE (reference sequence). DNA for the CDR3: TGTGCCGAAACACCCTTTAGCACAGATACGCAGTATTTT. Protein: CAETPFSTDTQYF.

This chain joins TRBV27 and TRBJ2-1, with TRBD2 matching 7 bases. This CDR3 is built from 15 residues. Germline-derived CDR1 and CDR2 are MNHEY and SMNVEV (reference sequence). V lost 6 bases and J lost 6; bases outside the gene matches: 11. In DNA form, the CDR3 reads TGTGCCAGCAGCCTAGACCCCGGGACTACCAATGAGCAGTTCTTC. Translated, it gives CASSLDPGTTNEQFF.

This sequence joins TRBV29-1 and TRBJ2-2, with 10 bases identical to TRBD1. Germline CDR1 and CDR2: SQVTM and ANQGSEA. The CDR3 spans 15 residues. The ends lost 5 bases at V and 6 bases at J; junction bases unmatched: 9. CDR3 region: CSVLAGDRGAGELFF. Here the CDR3 DNA reads TGCAGCGTTCTCGCGGGGGACAGGGGAGCCGGGGAGCTGTTTTTT.

J is TRBJ2-1 and V is TRBV7-9; the D gene is possibly TRBD1 (6 bases). Per germline, CDR1 SEHNR and CDR2 FQNEAQ (reference sequence). With 6 bases removed from V and 7 bases from J, the gap between germline ends came to 22 bases. This CDR3 region has 16 residues. The CDR3, as DNA: TGTGCCAGCAGTCCTCGAGCAGGGGCCCTTGAGAATGAGCAGTTCTTC. Translated, it gives CASSPRAGALENEQFF. Complete variable domain (other parts from reference TRBV7-9 and TRBJ2-1): DTGVSQNPRHKITKRGQNVTFRCDPISEHNRLYWYRQTLGQGPEFLTYFQNEAQLEKSRLLSDRFSAERPKGSFSTLEIQRTEQGDSAMYLCASSPRAGALENEQFFGPGTRLTVL.

This chain uses TRBV29-1 with TRBJ2-7; 8 nucleotides line up with TRBD1. The J segment lost 3 bases and the V segment lost 6 bases, leaving 13 bases of the junction unmatched. Looked up from germline, CDR1 is SQVTM and CDR2 is ANQGSEA. The CDR3 consists of 15 residues. CDR3 nucleotides: TGCAGCGTCCTCCTCCCCCGGGACAGGCACTACGAGCAGTACTTC. It encodes CSVLLPRDRHYEQYF.

The chain recombines TRBV5-1 with TRBJ2-1; 8 positions agree with TRBD2. This CDR3 spans 16 amino acids. The V and J ends lost 2 bases and 7 bases, in that order; junction bases with no gene match: 11. The germline CDR1 and CDR2 sequences are SGHRS and YFSETQ. The CDR3 region is CASSLSGGLIENEQFF. The CDR3 nucleotides read TGCGCCAGCAGCTTAAGCGGGGGACTGATTGAGAATGAGCAGTTCTTC.

This rearrangement joins TRBV7-9 to TRBJ2-7; TRBD2 aligns across 12 bases. Germline loops: CDR1 SEHNR, CDR2 FQNEAQ (reference sequence). The CDR3 totals 17 residues. V lost 6 bases, J lost 5 bases, and 14 bases stayed unmatched. This CDR3 is CASRGETSGRPGNEQYF. The CDR3 region has the DNA TGTGCCAGCAGAGGGGAGACTAGCGGGAGACCGGGGAACGAGCAGTACTTC.

The CDR3 DNA is TGTGCCATCCGCGGGATTTTTGATGCCCTTGATGATGGCTACACCTTC. As protein: CAIRGIFDALDDGYTF. J is TRBJ1-2 and V is TRBV10-3, with D uncertain. Germline lookup yields CDR1 ENHRY and CDR2 SYGVKD. Trimming took 8 bases from V and 6 from J, leaving 25 bases between them. The CDR3 runs to 16 residues.

The genes are TRBV4-3 and TRBJ2-4; 7 nucleotides align to TRBD2. Looked up from germline, CDR1 is LGHNA and CDR2 is YSLEER. The CDR3 is 15 amino acids. Trimming removed 1 base from V and 5 bases from J; junction bases left unmatched: 5. This CDR3 reads CASSQGGGPENIQYF. In DNA, the CDR3 is TGCGCCAGCAGCCAAGGGGGAGGGCCCGAAAACATTCAGTACTTC.

This chain uses TRBV12-3 or TRBV12-4 with TRBJ2-7, with 8 bases aligning to TRBD1. J was trimmed by 3 bases and V by 7 bases; bases with no gene match: 8. The CDR3 spans 14 residues. The CDR3 DNA follows: TGTGCCAGCACCCTGGGACAGGCAGACTACGAGCAGTACTTC. Amino acids: CASTLGQADYEQYF.

The DNA of the CDR3 is TGTGCCACCAGTGATTTCTCCGACAGGGTGGAGTTCTTC. This sequence encodes CATSDFSDRVEFF. The V call is TRBV24-1, the J call TRBJ2-1; 7 bases are a match to TRBD1. The CDR3 has 13 amino acids. V was pared by 1 base and J by 14 bases, with 7 bases of the junction left unmatched. Germline CDR1 and CDR2: KGHDR and SFDVKD.

The chain employs TRBV9 and TRBJ2-7; the D is unclear. This CDR3 has 15 residues. CDR1 and CDR2 (germline): SGDLS, YYNGEE. With 0 bases removed from V and 2 bases from J, the gap between germline ends came to 12 bases. For the CDR3, the DNA is TGTGCCAGCAGCGTAGCCCCCCAAAGTACCTACGAGCAGTACTTC. It specifies CASSVAPQSTYEQYF.

The table lists this clonotype with a count of one. The chain has TRBV20-1 and TRBJ1-6; a weak D match, TRBD1 (6 bases). The V end was cut by 6 bases, the J end by 9 bases, with 21 bases between. This CDR3 contains 15 residues. CDR1 is DFQATT and CDR2 is SNEGSKA in the germline V gene (reference sequence). The CDR3 loop is CSAGAGPGESSPLHF. CDR3 in DNA: TGCAGTGCGGGGGCAGGCCCCGGGGAGAGTTCACCCCTCCACTTT.

This chain links TRBV2 with TRBJ2-7; 11 bases fit TRBD2. The germline V gene encodes CDR1 SNHLY and CDR2 FYNNEI. This CDR3 has 13 amino acids. V lost 7 bases to trimming and J lost 4 bases; unmatched junction nucleotides: 3. CDR3 sequence (DNA): TGTGCCAGCATAGCGGGAGGGTCTTACGAGCAGTACTTC. Protein product: CASIAGGSYEQYF.

The chain is built from TRBV7-9 and TRBJ1-1, with D perhaps TRBD1 (6 bases). The CDR3 contains 12 residues. The germline V gene encodes CDR1 SEHNR and CDR2 FQNEAQ (reference sequence). The V end lost 3 bases, the J end lost 7 bases, and 9 bases lay between the germline ends. The CDR3 DNA reads TGTGCCAGCAGCTTCCCCAGGGGTGAAGCTTTCTTT. Residues: CASSFPRGEAFF.

J is TRBJ1-5 and V is TRBV27; the D is unclear. Germline CDR1 and CDR2: MNHEY and SMNVEV (reference sequence). V lost 3 bases, J lost 9 bases, and 12 bases lay in between. The CDR3 extends over 13 amino acids. The CDR3 reads CASSFAPISPQHF. The CDR3 coding sequence is TGTGCCAGCAGTTTCGCCCCTATATCGCCCCAGCATTTT.